This T cell receptor beta chain derives from a study of Ad26.COV2.S vaccination and SARS-CoV-2 variants. Study at large: Ad26.COV2.S was injected intramuscularly once or twice, 56 days apart. General study points: Placebo recipients had lower spike-specific TCR breadth than vaccine recipients.

Germline CDR1 KGHSH, CDR2 LQKENI. V was pared by 2 bases and J by 3 bases, with 4 bases of the junction left unmatched. The CDR3 has 15 residues. Treatment defined: around 19 received Ad26.COV2.S at low or high dose, single or two shots; about 5 received placebo; per-sample allocation not given. At day 63 after the first vaccine or placebo injection, samples were drawn. Vaccine was an Ad26 vector expressing Wuhan-strain SARS-CoV-2 spike. Profiled with immunoSEQ multiplex PCR; TCRdb holds only in-frame clones, not every one. The sample includes about half a million clones, roughly nine tenths of them seen just once. A remark on this clone: Its antigen is undetermined.

This rearrangement joins TRBV18 to TRBJ2-1; 7 nucleotides agree with TRBD1. The source of this sequence is a person aged 18 to 59 who received the Ad26.COV2.S COVID-19 vaccine or a placebo. The source was peripheral blood, collected in a trial of Ad26.COV2.S vaccine versus placebo. The CDR3 loop reads CASSPDRVIYNEQFF. The CDR3 DNA reads as TGTGCCAGCTCACCAGACAGGGTGATCTACAATGAGCAGTTCTTC.